The 24 T cell receptor beta chains listed next were all sequenced from one sample in a study of blood T cells in healthy people across ages. It was with a sample-barcoded 5' primer and a J-beta primer mix that a second PCR of roughly 7 to 11 cycles was run. TCRdb reprocessed the 5' RACE reads via MiXCR and lists one record per CDR3 protein. Of about 1.4 million distinct CDR3 sequences in the sample, roughly 59% were seen once. Material for sequencing was blood. Receptor source: a man aged 18 to 35 in good health.

V usage is TRBV29-1 and J usage is TRBJ2-1; 14 bases are shared with TRBD2. The CDR3 is 14 amino acids. Trimming cost V 8 bases and J 8 bases; bases outside gene matches: 8. Germline CDR1 is SQVTM and CDR2 is ANQGSEA. The CDR3 spells CSTGTSGSLDEQFF. DNA of the CDR3: TGCAGCACCGGGACTAGCGGGAGTCTCGATGAGCAGTTCTTC.

This clonotype was counted between two and nine times. The genes are TRBV27 and TRBJ2-2; 9 bases are a match to TRBD2. CDR1 MNHEY and CDR2 SMNVEV come from the germline V gene (reference sequence). V shed 2 bases and J 7 bases; nucleotides not matched to a gene: 5. The CDR3 is made up of 15 amino acids. Here the CDR3 reads CASSLSAGGVGELFF. The CDR3 bases are TGTGCCAGCAGTTTAAGTGCGGGGGGGGTCGGGGAGCTGTTTTTT.

The chain recombines TRBV29-1 with TRBJ2-1; TRBD2 matches at 7 bases. This CDR3 spans 15 amino acids. Germline trimming cut 1 base from V and 3 bases from J; bases unmatched to any gene: 6. The germline CDR1 and CDR2 sequences are SQVTM and ANQGSEA. CDR3 sequence reads: CSVEGRDYLYNEQFF. The CDR3, as DNA: TGCAGCGTTGAAGGCCGGGACTACCTCTACAATGAGCAGTTCTTC.

The gene calls are TRBV4-2 and TRBJ2-6, with TRBD1 as a possible D gene (6 bases). The V gene's germline CDR1 is LGHNA and CDR2 YNFKEQ. V lost 3 bases and J 0 bases, leaving 15 bases between the germline ends. The CDR3 sequence is 18 residues long. The CDR3 here is CASSQARQASSGANVLTF. The CDR3 DNA sequence: TGTGCCAGCAGCCAGGCCAGACAGGCTAGCTCTGGGGCCAACGTCCTGACTTTC.

The J gene is TRBJ2-1, the V gene TRBV7-8; D is perhaps TRBD1 (6 bases). The ends were cut back, 0 bases at V and 3 bases at J, with 12 bases in the middle. The CDR3 has 16 residues. Germline CDR1 SGHVS, CDR2 FQNEAQ. The CDR3 DNA sequence: TGTGCCAGCAGCTTAGCGCGGCAGGGGTACTACAATGAGCAGTTCTTC. Translating it yields CASSLARQGYYNEQFF. The full variable domain, with the rest looked up from reference TRBV7-8 and TRBJ2-1, is GAGVSQSPRYKVAKRGQDVALRCDPISGHVSLFWYQQALGQGPEFLTYFQNEAQLDKSGLPSDRFFAERPEGSVSTLKIQRTQQEDSAVYLCASSLARQGYYNEQFFGPGTRLTVL.

The V and J genes are TRBV7-9 and TRBJ2-4, with TRBD2 identical over 10 bases. TRBJ2-7 explains the end of the DNA better; the J call may be wrong. Germline-derived CDR1 and CDR2 are SEHNR and FQNEAQ (reference sequence). There are 15 residues in the CDR3. The CDR3 loop is CASSLEATSGYEQYF. The CDR3 DNA sequence: TGTGCCAGCAGCTTAGAGGCGACTAGCGGGTACGAGCAGTACTTC.

The chain links TRBV4-1 to TRBJ2-1, with 7 bases identical to TRBD2. This CDR3 contains 15 residues. Trimming took 4 bases from V and 8 from J; bases not matched to a gene: 11. Germline loops: CDR1 MGHRA, CDR2 YSYEKL. The CDR3 loop reads CASSLERDQYDEQFF. CDR3 nucleotides: TGCGCCAGCAGCCTAGAGCGGGACCAGTACGATGAGCAGTTCTTC.

The chain has TRBV6-1 and TRBJ2-7, with D possibly being TRBD1 (5 bases). The CDR3 extends over 15 amino acids. V gave up 6 bases and J gave up 2 bases, with 17 bases separating them. The germline CDR1 and CDR2 sequences are MNHNS and SASEGT. CDR3 region: CASRFQGSSPYEQYF. The CDR3 DNA reads TGTGCCAGCAGATTCCAGGGCAGTTCCCCCTACGAGCAGTACTTC.

The chain recombines TRBV2 with TRBJ1-2; D not resolved. The V gene's germline CDR1 is SNHLY and CDR2 FYNNEI. The CDR3 length is 16 residues. Trimming stripped 4 bases from V and 1 base from J, with 16 bases between. CDR3 residues: CASSGGRRTYNYGYTF. The CDR3 DNA reads as TGTGCCAGCAGTGGTGGCAGGCGGACGTATAACTATGGCTACACCTTC. The full variable domain, with the rest looked up from reference TRBV2 and TRBJ1-2, is EPEVTQTPSHQVTQMGQEVILRCVPISNHLYFYWYRQILGQKVEFLVSFYNNEISEKSEIFDDQFSVERPDGSNFTLKIRSTKLEDSAMYFCASSGGRRTYNYGYTFGSGTRLTVV.

V is TRBV7-6 and J is TRBJ2-7, with TRBD1 matching over 7 bases. The J call may be incorrect, as the DNA end agrees better with TRBJ2-5. Germline assignment: CDR1 SGHVS and CDR2 FNYEAQ. The CDR3 covers 14 residues. CDR3 in amino acids: CASSPPQPGGTQYF. DNA for the CDR3: TGTGCCAGCAGCCCCCCACAGCCAGGGGGGACCCAGTACTTC.

The chain carries TRBV25-1 and TRBJ2-7; D is possibly TRBD2 (6 bases). The end of the DNA is better explained by TRBJ2-5, so the J call may be wrong. CDR3 size: 14 residues. The germline V gene has CDR1 MGHDK and CDR2 SYGVNS. The CDR3 loop is CASSEGGGIETQYF. Here the CDR3 DNA reads TGTGCCAGCAGTGAAGGCGGCGGGATAGAGACCCAGTACTTC.

The V call is TRBV5-1, the J call TRBJ2-3, with 11 bases aligning to TRBD2. The CDR3 loop spans 16 amino acids. V was pared by 4 bases and J by 1 base, with 5 bases of the junction left unmatched. Germline V gene sequence: CDR1 SGHRS, CDR2 YFSETQ. CDR3 sequence: CASSALAGVGTDTQYF. The CDR3 region has the DNA TGCGCCAGCAGCGCACTAGCGGGAGTTGGCACAGATACGCAGTATTTT.

This clonotype has only a few counts. The chain recombines TRBV6-2 or TRBV6-3 with TRBJ1-2; TRBD1 might be the D (5 bases). Germline V lookup: CDR1 MNHEY, CDR2 SVGEGT. V shed 5 bases and J shed 6 bases, with 25 bases lying between them. The CDR3 totals 17 residues. CDR3 residues: CASSPSTGTSVINGYTF. CDR3 nucleotides: TGTGCCAGCAGTCCGAGTACCGGGACCTCTGTAATCAATGGCTACACCTTC.

This clonotype has just a few counts. The rearrangement uses TRBV12-3 or TRBV12-4 and TRBJ2-1; TRBD2 matches at 10 bases. V lost 3 bases to trimming and J lost 10 bases; unmatched junction nucleotides: 9. The CDR3 totals 15 residues. The CDR3 loop is CASSLVLAGAGEQFF. For the CDR3, the DNA is TGTGCCAGCAGTTTGGTCCTAGCGGGGGCCGGGGAGCAGTTCTTC.

The V and J genes are TRBV7-2 and TRBJ2-5, with 7 bases fitting TRBD1. TRBJ2-7 explains the end of the DNA better; the J call may be wrong. CDR1 is SGHTA, CDR2 FQGNSA, per germline. This CDR3 contains 15 residues. The CDR3 DNA reads TGTGCCAGCAGTCGGGTAGGGGGACAGACCTACGAGCAGTACTTC. Translating gives CASSRVGGQTYEQYF.

The rearrangement uses TRBV6-1 and TRBJ2-1; 7 bases are a match to TRBD1. The CDR3 runs 15 residues. Per germline, CDR1 MNHNS and CDR2 SASEGT. V trimming: 1 base; J trimming: 5 bases; junction bases outside the gene matches: 5. This CDR3 reads CASSEEGGSHNEQFF. CDR3 sequence (DNA): TGTGCCAGCAGTGAAGAAGGGGGCAGCCACAATGAGCAGTTCTTC.

The chain couples TRBV4-1 to TRBJ2-7; D is perhaps TRBD1 or TRBD2 (7 bases each). Germline assignment: CDR1 MGHRA and CDR2 YSYEKL. This CDR3 has 14 residues. The V end lost 3 bases, the J end lost 3 bases, and 12 bases lay between the germline ends. The CDR3 DNA sequence: TGCGCCAGCAGCCAGCAGGGGGGGTACTACGAGCAGTACTTC. Translating it yields CASSQQGGYYEQYF.

V is TRBV29-1 and J is TRBJ2-7, with TRBD2 as a possible D gene (6 bases). The germline CDR1 and CDR2 sequences are SQVTM and ANQGSEA. The length of the CDR3 is 14 residues. Trimming cost V 3 bases and J 2 bases, with 14 bases left between them. The CDR3 loop reads CSVDTASVPYEQYF. The CDR3 DNA reads TGCAGCGTTGACACTGCTAGCGTCCCCTACGAGCAGTACTTC.

The V call is TRBV27, the J call TRBJ2-3, with D perhaps matching TRBD2 (5 bases). The germline CDR1 and CDR2 sequences are MNHEY and SMNVEV (reference sequence). The CDR3 consists of 15 residues. Deletions cut 5 bases from V and 1 base from J, with 13 bases between. The CDR3 spells CASSDDYSGTDTQYF. The CDR3 DNA follows: TGTGCCAGCAGTGATGACTATTCGGGCACAGATACGCAGTATTTT.

The genes are TRBV4-2 and TRBJ2-3; 13 bases are a match to TRBD2. The V and J ends lost 2 bases and 7 bases, in that order; junction bases with no gene match: 9. This CDR3 is built from 17 residues. Germline loops: CDR1 LGHNA, CDR2 YNFKEQ. The CDR3 region is CASSQSRLAGGSNTQYF. The CDR3 nucleotides read TGTGCCAGCAGCCAATCCAGACTAGCGGGGGGATCCAATACGCAGTATTTT.

This chain joins TRBV4-3 and TRBJ1-6; maybe TRBD1 (5 bases). Trimming shortened V by 0 bases and J by 9 bases, and 21 bases separated the two germline ends. Germline CDR1 LGHNA, CDR2 YSLEER. The CDR3 length is 18 residues. The CDR3: CASSQESSGTATRSPLHF. CDR3 DNA sequence: TGCGCCAGCAGCCAAGAGAGCTCCGGGACCGCGACCCGTTCACCCCTCCACTTT.

The gene calls are TRBV28 and TRBJ2-5; maybe TRBD2 (6 bases). The J call may be incorrect, as the DNA end agrees better with TRBJ2-7. This CDR3 contains 14 residues. Germline V gives CDR1 MDHEN, CDR2 SYDVKM. The CDR3, as DNA: TGTGCCAGCAGTACGATGGGACTCCTCTACGAGCAGTACTTC. It yields the protein CASSTMGLLYEQYF.

The chain employs TRBV27 and TRBJ2-1; 8 nucleotides match TRBD2. The CDR3 covers 16 residues. Germline CDR1 reads MNHEY; CDR2 reads SMNVEV (reference sequence). After removal of 4 bases from V and 8 bases from J, the junction contained 13 bases not matched to a gene. CDR3 sequence: CASSSSGTSLMYEQFF. The DNA for the CDR3 is TGTGCCAGCAGTTCATCCGGGACTAGTCTTATGTATGAGCAGTTCTTC.

The genes are TRBV6-6 and TRBJ2-3, with D hard to call. Germline V gene data show CDR1 as MNHNY and CDR2 as SVGAGI (reference sequence). The CDR3 consists of 11 residues. V lost 2 bases, J lost 14 bases, and 11 bases lay in between. DNA of the CDR3: TGTGCCAGCAGTTACCAAAGCACTCTGTATTTT. The encoded protein is CASSYQSTLYF.